This TCR beta chain was found in a study of T cell changes during pregnancy in multiple sclerosis. Measured with immunoSEQ multiplex PCR; TCRdb has only the in-frame clones, and not every one. Among roughly 40,000 clones listed, approximately 92% were seen once. Germline CDR1 and CDR2: MGHRA and YSYEKL. With 3 bases clipped from V and 6 bases from J, the junction kept 7 bases outside the gene matches. This CDR3 has 14 residues. Sequenced material: CD4+ T cells from peripheral blood mononuclear cells, taken after pregnancy. V usage is TRBV4-1 and J usage is TRBJ2-7; 8 bases match TRBD1. The receptor comes from a female donor in good health, enrolled as a control in a pregnancy study. The CDR3 protein is CASSQPGQDSEQYF. The CDR3 nucleotides read TGCGCCAGCAGCCAGCCGGGACAGGATTCCGAGCAGTACTTC.